Sequencing of this TCR beta chain was carried out in a study of CD8 T cells in Susac syndrome. This CDR3 region has 11 residues. Trimming cost V 8 bases and J 9 bases; bases outside gene matches: 4. Germline lookup yields CDR1 SNHLY and CDR2 FYNNEI. CD8+ and CD4+ T cells taken from blood had their TCR beta sequenced. Random hexamers were used to reverse transcribe 0.5 to 1 ug of RNA. A single record per CDR3 protein comes from TCRdb applying MiXCR to the immunoSEQ multiplex PCR reads. This sample carries 150,000 or so distinct CDR3 sequences, roughly 94% of them seen once, and the ten largest clones take about 0.14%.

The receptor comes from a human donor with Susac syndrome. Sequenced: CD4+ T cells from PBMCs. This chain links TRBV2 with TRBJ2-1; 7 bases map to TRBD2. This CDR3 reads CASCREGEQFF. The CDR3 DNA reads as TGTGCCAGCTGCAGGGAGGGTGAGCAGTTCTTC.